This T cell receptor (beta chain) was recorded in a study of blood T cell repertoires in COVID-19. For the study at large: The analysed material was cDNA or gDNA that came from T cells, B-cell-depleted T cells, or PBMCs.

With 0 bases removed from V and 5 bases from J, the gap between germline ends came to 13 bases. Germline CDR1 is LNHNV and CDR2 is YYDKDF (reference sequence). The CDR3 is 15 residues long. Recruited during active infection, patients (from Seattle) were subsequently followed longitudinally. Original methodology: Using reference gene primer amplification, nucleated cell counts were estimated. Measured with immunoSEQ multiplex PCR; TCRdb has only the in-frame clones, and not every one. V and J calls and clone size are given by that table; D and trimming were obtained from the DNA. The sample shows 70,000 to 95,000 clones, 70% to 90% of them seen only once.

Sequenced sample: peripheral blood. The chain joins TRBV15 to TRBJ1-2; tentatively, D is TRBD1 (6 bases). The receptor comes from a man aged 50 to 59 with COVID-19, enrolled during active disease. CDR3 residues: CATSRDTGNGYGYTF. CDR3 coding DNA: TGTGCCACCAGCAGAGATACAGGGAACGGATATGGCTACACCTTC. Full variable domain (remainder filled in from reference TRBV15 and TRBJ1-2): DAMVIQNPRYQVTQFGKPVTLSCSQTLNHNVMYWYQQKSSQAPKLLFHYYDKDFNNEADTPDNFQSRRPNTSFCFLDIRSPGLGDTAMYLCATSRDTGNGYGYTFGSGTRLTVV.